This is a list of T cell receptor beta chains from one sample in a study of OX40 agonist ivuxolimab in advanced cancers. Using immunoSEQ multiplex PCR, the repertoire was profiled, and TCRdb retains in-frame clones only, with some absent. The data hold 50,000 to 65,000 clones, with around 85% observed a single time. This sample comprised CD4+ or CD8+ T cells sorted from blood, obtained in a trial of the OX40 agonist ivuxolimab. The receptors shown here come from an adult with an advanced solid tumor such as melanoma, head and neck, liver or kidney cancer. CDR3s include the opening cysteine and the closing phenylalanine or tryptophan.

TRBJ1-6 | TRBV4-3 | CASSQEPVNSPLHF
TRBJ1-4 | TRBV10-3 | CAISVGRGDEKLFF
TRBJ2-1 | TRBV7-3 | CASSLVGGAYNEQFF
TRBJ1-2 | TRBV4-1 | CASSQDRTGANYGYTF
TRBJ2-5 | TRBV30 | CAWSVVQETQYF
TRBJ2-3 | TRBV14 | CASSRGSLGDTQYF
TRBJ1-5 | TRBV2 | CASKRHSSNQPQHF
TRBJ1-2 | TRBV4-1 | CASSHSGAAKYTYGYTF
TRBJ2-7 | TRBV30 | CAWSVNLVNEQYF
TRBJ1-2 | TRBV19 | CASSDRVNGYTF
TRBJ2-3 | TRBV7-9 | CASSRQQGTDTQYF
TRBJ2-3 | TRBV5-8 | CASSFSGDRTDTQYF
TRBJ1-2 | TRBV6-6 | CASSSSDRGGGYTF
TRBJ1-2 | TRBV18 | CASSATVVGPNYGYTF
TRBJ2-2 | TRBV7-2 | CASSSRQLNTGELFF
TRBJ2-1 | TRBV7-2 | CASSLDRDGNNEQFF
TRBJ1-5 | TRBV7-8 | CASSLGRNNQPQHF
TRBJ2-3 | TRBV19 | CASSIRVGSGTTDTQYF
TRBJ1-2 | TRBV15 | CATSRDSGTIYGYTF
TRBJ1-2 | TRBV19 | CASMSGSYGYTF
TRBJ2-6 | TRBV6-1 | CASSETVQASSGANVLTF
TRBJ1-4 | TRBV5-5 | CASSSGVLIATNEKLFF
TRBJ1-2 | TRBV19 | CASSSLGGNRRGYTF
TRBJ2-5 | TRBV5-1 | CASGNQETQYF
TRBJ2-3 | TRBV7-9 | CASSPQGRADTQYF
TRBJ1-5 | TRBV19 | CASSQSGTGYQPQHF
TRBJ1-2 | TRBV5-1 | CASSLAAGEGYTF
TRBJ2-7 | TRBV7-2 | CASSLRVSYEQYF
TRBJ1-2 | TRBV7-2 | CASTKDRLINYGYTF
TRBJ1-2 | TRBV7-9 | CASSWDRDTYGYTF
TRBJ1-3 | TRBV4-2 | CASSQDRSTGGNTIYF
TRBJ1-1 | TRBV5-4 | CASSLGQGFTEAFF
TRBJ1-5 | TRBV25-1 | CASSRGIGQPQHF
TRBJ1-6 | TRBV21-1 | CASSQGRPFQNSPLHF
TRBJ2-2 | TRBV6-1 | CASDMGGHTGELFF
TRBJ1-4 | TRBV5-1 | CASSFMGTNEKLFF